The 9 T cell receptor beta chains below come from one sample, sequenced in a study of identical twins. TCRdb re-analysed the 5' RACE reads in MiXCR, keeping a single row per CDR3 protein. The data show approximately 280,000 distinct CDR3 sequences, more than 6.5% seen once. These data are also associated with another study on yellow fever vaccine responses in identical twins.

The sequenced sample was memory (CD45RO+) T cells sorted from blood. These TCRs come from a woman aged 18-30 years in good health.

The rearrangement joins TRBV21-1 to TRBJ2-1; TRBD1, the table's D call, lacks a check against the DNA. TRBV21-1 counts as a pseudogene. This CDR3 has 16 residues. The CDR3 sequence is CASSKTGGPSYNEQFF. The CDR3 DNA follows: TGTGCCAGCAGCAAAACAGGGGGGCCCTCCTACAATGAGCAGTTCTTC.

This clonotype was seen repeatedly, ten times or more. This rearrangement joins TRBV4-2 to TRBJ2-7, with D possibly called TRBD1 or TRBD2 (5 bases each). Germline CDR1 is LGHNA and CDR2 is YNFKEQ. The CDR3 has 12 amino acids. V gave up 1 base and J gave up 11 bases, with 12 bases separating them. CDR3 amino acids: CASSQAPGRKYF. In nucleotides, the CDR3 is TGTGCCAGCAGCCAAGCACCGGGACGGAAGTACTTC.

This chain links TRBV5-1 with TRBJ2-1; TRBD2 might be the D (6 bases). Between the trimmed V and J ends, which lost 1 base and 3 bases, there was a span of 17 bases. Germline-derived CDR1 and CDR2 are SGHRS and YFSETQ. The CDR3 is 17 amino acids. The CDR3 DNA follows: TGCGCCAGCAGCTTGCCGCCATCCGGGACTTACTACAATGAGCAGTTCTTC. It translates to CASSLPPSGTYYNEQFF.

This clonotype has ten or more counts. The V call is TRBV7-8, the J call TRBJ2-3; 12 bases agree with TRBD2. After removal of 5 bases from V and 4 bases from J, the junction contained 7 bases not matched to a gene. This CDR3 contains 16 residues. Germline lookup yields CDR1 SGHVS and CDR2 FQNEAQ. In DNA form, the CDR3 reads TGTGCCAGCAGCCCGCTAGCGGGAGGGCCCGCAGATACGCAGTATTTT. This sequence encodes CASSPLAGGPADTQYF.

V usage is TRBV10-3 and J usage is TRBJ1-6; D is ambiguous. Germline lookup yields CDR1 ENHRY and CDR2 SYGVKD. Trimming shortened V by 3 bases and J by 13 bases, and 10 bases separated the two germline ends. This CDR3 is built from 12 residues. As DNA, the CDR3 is TGTGCCATCAGTGACAGCATCGGGCCCCTCCACTTT. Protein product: CAISDSIGPLHF.

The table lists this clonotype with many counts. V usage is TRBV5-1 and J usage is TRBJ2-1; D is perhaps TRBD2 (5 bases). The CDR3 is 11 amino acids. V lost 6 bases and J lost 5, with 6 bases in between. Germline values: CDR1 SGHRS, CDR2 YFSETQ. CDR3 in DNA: TGCGCCAGCAAGCGGAACAATGAGCAGTTCTTC. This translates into CASKRNNEQFF.

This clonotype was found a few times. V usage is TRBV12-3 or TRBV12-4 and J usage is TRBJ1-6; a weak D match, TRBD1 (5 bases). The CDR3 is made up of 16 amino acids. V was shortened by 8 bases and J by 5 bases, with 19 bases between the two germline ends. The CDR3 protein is CASSPALGLNNSPLHF. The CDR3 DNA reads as TGTGCCAGCTCCCCGGCGTTGGGACTGAATAATTCACCCCTCCACTTT.

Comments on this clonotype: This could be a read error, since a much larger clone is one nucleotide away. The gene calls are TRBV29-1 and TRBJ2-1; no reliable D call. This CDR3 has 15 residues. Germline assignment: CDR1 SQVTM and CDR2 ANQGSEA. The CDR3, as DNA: TGCAGCGTTGACCCGAGGCCCAGCTCCTACTATGAGCAGTTCTTC. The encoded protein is CSVDPRPSSYYEQFF.

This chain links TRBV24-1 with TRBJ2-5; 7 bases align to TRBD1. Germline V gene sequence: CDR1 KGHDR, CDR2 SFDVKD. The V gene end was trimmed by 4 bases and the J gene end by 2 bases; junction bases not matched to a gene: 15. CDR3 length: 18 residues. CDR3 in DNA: TGTGCCACCAGTGACCCCAGGGGGACATCTGGGCAACAAGAGACCCAGTACTTC. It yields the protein CATSDPRGTSGQQETQYF.